The 31 T cell receptor beta chains below were found in one sample sequenced in a study of vaccination effects on CD4 cells after COVID-19. The assay was immunoSEQ multiplex PCR, and TCRdb's table has in-frame clones only and misses some. The sample consists of approximately 70,000 clones, approximately 81% of them appearing once. Expansion with viral peptide pools was applied to antigen-specific CD4+ T cells by the ViraFEST assay prior to sequencing. It was after approximately 11 days of culture that CD4+ T cells were isolated. Each participant was given two doses of one vaccine (BNT162b2 or mRNA-1273). No antigen is known for these receptors. The specimen comprised CD4+ T cells from PBMCs cultured with HCoV-229E spike peptides, sampled after COVID-19 vaccination. The receptors were sampled from a human donor who received a COVID-19 vaccine.

This clone is a singleton in its sample. The chain carries TRBV2 and TRBJ1-5; no reliable D call. Looked up from germline, CDR1 is SNHLY and CDR2 is FYNNEI. The V end was cut by 7 bases, the J end by 2 bases, with 9 bases between. This CDR3 region has 13 residues. The CDR3 coding sequence is TGTGCCAGCAAACGGAGCGGCAATCAGCCCCAGCATTTT. It encodes CASKRSGNQPQHF.

With respect to this clone: The same CDR3 is also encoded by other DNA sequences in this sample. The V gene is TRBV7-2, the J gene TRBJ2-2; D uncertain. V was cut by 2 bases and J by 6 bases, with 7 bases left in between. Looked up from germline, CDR1 is SGHTA and CDR2 is FQGNSA. CDR3 length: 13 amino acids. The CDR3 region has the DNA TGTGCCAGCAGCTTAACACGAGCCGGGGAGCTGTTTTTT. Translating it yields CASSLTRAGELFF.

This clone showed up just once. The gene calls are TRBV10-3 and TRBJ1-1; no clear D. The CDR3 contains 13 residues. With 0 bases removed from V and 4 bases from J, the gap between germline ends came to 6 bases. CDR1 and CDR2 from the germline V gene are ENHRY and SYGVKD. Here the CDR3 DNA reads TGTGCCATCAGTGAGTCACGGGGCACTGAAGCTTTCTTT. Protein: CAISESRGTEAFF.

The chain is built from TRBV5-8 and TRBJ1-1; perhaps TRBD1 as D (6 bases). Germline lookup yields CDR1 SGHTS and CDR2 YDEGEE. This CDR3 comprises 14 residues. V shed 1 base and J shed 12 bases, with 19 bases lying between them. CDR3 protein: CASSLSPPGGKSFF. Written as DNA, the CDR3 is TGTGCCAGCAGCTTGTCTCCTCCTGGGGGCAAATCTTTCTTT.

The V call is TRBV29-1, the J call TRBJ2-1, with D possibly TRBD1 on 6 matching bases. The CDR3 runs 14 residues. Trimming left V 7 bases short and J 8 bases short, with 21 bases between. Germline V gives CDR1 SQVTM, CDR2 ANQGSEA. CDR3 protein: CSAVRGGWIDEQFF. Here the CDR3 DNA reads TGCAGCGCAGTCAGGGGCGGGTGGATTGATGAGCAGTTCTTC.

For the CDR3, the DNA is TGTGCCAGCAGTTACCAGGCTAGCGGGGTCACCGGGGAGCTGTTTTTT. It encodes CASSYQASGVTGELFF. The gene calls are TRBV6-6 and TRBJ2-2, with TRBD2 identical over 9 bases. J gave up 4 bases and V 2 bases, and 5 bases lay outside the gene matches. CDR3 length: 16 residues. CDR1 is MNHNY and CDR2 is SVGAGI in the germline V gene (reference sequence).

This rearrangement joins TRBV3-1 (or the pseudogene TRBV3-2) to TRBJ1-1; TRBD1 might be the D (6 bases). Deletions cut 3 bases from V and 6 bases from J, with 14 bases between. This CDR3 comprises 14 residues. Germline CDR1 LGHDT, CDR2 YNNKEL (reference sequence). The CDR3 DNA reads as TGTGCCAGCAGCCAGGAGGGGGTGAGGCCTGAAGCTTTCTTT. Protein sequence: CASSQEGVRPEAFF.

J is TRBJ2-5 and V is TRBV7-3; weak D call: TRBD2 (5 bases). The germline CDR1 and CDR2 sequences are SGHTA and FQGTGA. The CDR3 sequence is 14 residues long. Trimming left V 5 bases short and J 2 bases short, with 12 bases between. CDR3 residues: CASSPSPSQETQYF. The CDR3 DNA reads as TGTGCCAGCAGCCCTAGCCCAAGTCAAGAGACCCAGTACTTC.

CDR3 region: CASLITGGGGRAQETQYF. The DNA for the CDR3 is TGTGCCAGCCTAATAACCGGCGGGGGCGGGCGGGCACAAGAGACCCAGTACTTC. This sequence joins TRBV21-1 and TRBJ2-5; the tabulated D call, TRBD2, remains unverified against the DNA. TRBV21-1 is a pseudogene locus. CDR3 length: 18 residues.

This clone was found a few times. This chain links TRBV6-4 with TRBJ1-1; D gene ambiguous. The CDR3 extends over 13 amino acids. The germline CDR1 and CDR2 sequences are MRHNA and SNTAGT. Trimming left V 2 bases short and J 4 bases short, with 8 bases between. For the CDR3, the DNA is TGTGCCAGCAGTGACATGTTGGGCACTGAAGCTTTCTTT. Its translation is CASSDMLGTEAFF.

The V and J genes are TRBV7-2 and TRBJ1-1, with TRBD1 matching 8 bases. The V segment lost 3 bases and the J segment 6 bases; nucleotides outside the gene matches: 9. The germline V gene has CDR1 SGHTA and CDR2 FQGNSA. CDR3 length equals 15 residues. The DNA of the CDR3 is TGTGCCAGCAGCTTGAGGTCCAGGGGGCAATCTGAAGCTTTCTTT. This encodes CASSLRSRGQSEAFF.

The chain has TRBV11-3 and TRBJ2-1; D ambiguous. The CDR3 covers 12 residues. Germline V gene sequence: CDR1 SGHNT, CDR2 YENEEA. The V end was cut by 4 bases, the J end by 10 bases, with 11 bases between. The chain's CDR3 is CASSSRTREQFF. The CDR3 DNA reads as TGTGCCAGCAGCTCCCGAACAAGGGAGCAGTTCTTC.

The genes are TRBV29-1 and TRBJ2-1; 8 bases map to TRBD1. The CDR3 consists of 14 residues. CDR1 is SQVTM and CDR2 is ANQGSEA in the germline V gene. V lost 6 bases to trimming and J lost 6 bases; unmatched junction nucleotides: 10. CDR3 region: CSVTDRGWVNEQFF. The CDR3 DNA is TGCAGCGTCACCGACAGGGGTTGGGTCAATGAGCAGTTCTTC.

This clone was observed a single time. The chain has TRBV27 and TRBJ2-5, with 10 bases identical to TRBD2. Trimming removed 4 bases from V and 2 bases from J; junction bases left unmatched: 4. The CDR3 is 15 residues long. Germline CDR1 and CDR2: MNHEY and SMNVEV (reference sequence). The CDR3 spells CASSYSGGTQETQYF. The CDR3 nucleotides are TGTGCCAGCAGTTATAGCGGGGGGACGCAAGAGACCCAGTACTTC.

J is TRBJ2-5 and V is TRBV7-2; D possibly corresponds to TRBD1 (5 bases). CDR1 SGHTA and CDR2 FQGNSA come from the germline V gene. V was clipped by 2 bases and J by 5 bases, with 12 bases between them. The CDR3 has 14 amino acids. For the CDR3, the DNA is TGTGCCAGCAGCTTACAGGGCGTACGCGAGACCCAGTACTTC. The encoded protein is CASSLQGVRETQYF. The variable domain in full, completed from reference TRBV7-2 and TRBJ2-5, reads GAGVSQSPSNKVTEKGKDVELRCDPISGHTALYWYRQSLGQGLEFLIYFQGNSAPDKSGLPSDRFSAERTGGSVSTLTIQRTQQEDSAVYLCASSLQGVRETQYFGPGTRLLVL.

The J gene is TRBJ2-5, the V gene TRBV3-1 (or the pseudogene TRBV3-2); D is unclear. Per germline, CDR1 LGHDT and CDR2 YNNKEL (reference sequence). V gave up 4 bases and J gave up 4 bases, with 7 bases separating them. The CDR3 length is 12 residues. CDR3 sequence (DNA): TGTGCCAGCAGCCGCGCCCTAGAGACCCAGTACTTC. This encodes CASSRALETQYF.

V gene TRBV24-1 combines with J gene TRBJ2-7; a weak D match, TRBD1 (5 bases). Looked up from germline, CDR1 is KGHDR and CDR2 is SFDVKD. CDR3 length: 14 residues. Trimming cost V 5 bases and J 5 bases, with 15 bases left between them. The CDR3 is CATSGSWGRDEQYV. The CDR3 coding sequence is TGTGCCACCAGTGGCAGCTGGGGCCGGGACGAGCAGTACGTC.

The chain is built from TRBV7-2 and TRBJ2-2; D is unclear. Germline CDR1 SGHTA, CDR2 FQGNSA. The V end was cut by 2 bases, the J end by 6 bases, with 7 bases between. The CDR3 contains 13 residues. The CDR3, as DNA: TGTGCCAGCAGCTTATACGTGGCCGGGGAGCTGTTTTTT. Translating gives CASSLYVAGELFF.

The gene calls are TRBV7-9 and TRBJ2-5; 8 nucleotides line up with TRBD2. Germline CDR1 reads SEHNR; CDR2 reads FQNEAQ (reference sequence). The CDR3 contains 15 residues. The trim removed 4 bases at V and 2 bases at J, leaving 6 bases unmatched. The CDR3 DNA sequence: TGTGCCAGCAGCTCAGCGGGGGCGTTACAAGAGACCCAGTACTTC. This codes for CASSSAGALQETQYF.

The V call is TRBV5-6, the J call TRBJ2-7, with D unresolved. Deletions cut 0 bases from V and 6 bases from J, with 10 bases between. Looked up from germline, CDR1 is SGHDT and CDR2 is YYEEEE. The CDR3 contains 13 residues. For the CDR3, the DNA is TGTGCCAGCAGCTTGGGACGGCCGGGCGAGCAGTACGTC. Encoded protein: CASSLGRPGEQYV.

This chain connects TRBV3-1 (or the pseudogene TRBV3-2) to TRBJ2-3, with TRBD2 identical over 9 bases. The germline V gene has CDR1 LGHDT and CDR2 YNNKEL (reference sequence). CDR3 size: 15 residues. Unmatched junction bases numbered 7, after V lost 1 base and J lost 8 bases. CDR3 DNA: TGTGCCAGCAGCCAAGGTCATGCGGGGGGGGTTACGCAGTATTTT. Protein sequence: CASSQGHAGGVTQYF.

V usage is TRBV11-2 and J usage is TRBJ2-5; no clear D. Germline loops: CDR1 SGHAT, CDR2 FQNNGV. The CDR3 length is 11 residues. V shed 4 bases and J shed 8 bases, with 8 bases lying between them. The CDR3 bases are TGTGCCAGCAGCTCCATAACTACCCAGTACTTC. It codes for CASSSITTQYF.

This chain links TRBV2 with TRBJ1-1, with TRBD1 matching over 11 bases. Germline V gene sequence: CDR1 SNHLY, CDR2 FYNNEI. After removal of 8 bases from V and 6 bases from J, the junction contained 2 bases not matched to a gene. This CDR3 comprises 12 residues. As DNA, the CDR3 is TGTGCCAGCGGACAGGGGGCAGCTGAAGCTTTCTTT. Translating gives CASGQGAAEAFF.

The chain has TRBV30 and TRBJ1-5; D is possibly TRBD1 (5 bases). Germline V lookup: CDR1 GTSNPN, CDR2 SVGIG (reference sequence). The CDR3 runs to 14 residues. Trimming shortened V by 3 bases and J by 5 bases, and 14 bases separated the two germline ends. The CDR3 reads CAWSASFRDQPQHF. CDR3 nucleotide sequence: TGTGCCTGGAGCGCCTCATTCAGGGATCAGCCCCAGCATTTT.

This chain links TRBV18 with TRBJ2-4, with D perhaps matching TRBD1 (6 bases). The V and J ends lost 2 bases and 0 bases respectively, with 14 bases between them. The CDR3 extends over 17 amino acids. The V gene's germline CDR1 is KGHSH and CDR2 LQKENI. The CDR3 loop is CASSPLGTGKAKNIQYF. The CDR3 DNA follows: TGTGCCAGCTCACCATTAGGTACAGGGAAAGCCAAAAACATTCAGTACTTC.

This chain's CDR3 is CAISEGTGVAQPQHF. Here the CDR3 DNA reads TGTGCCATCAGTGAAGGGACAGGGGTTGCTCAGCCCCAGCATTTT. The chain is built from TRBV10-3 and TRBJ1-5; 10 bases are a match to TRBD1. Per germline, CDR1 ENHRY and CDR2 SYGVKD. The CDR3 runs 15 residues. V was clipped by 3 bases and J by 6 bases; unmatched bases: 5.

The chain joins TRBV4-3 to TRBJ2-1; D may be TRBD1 (5 bases). Germline-derived CDR1 and CDR2 are LGHNA and YSLEER. V shed 0 bases and J shed 12 bases, with 12 bases lying between them. This CDR3 contains 13 residues. Here the CDR3 DNA reads TGCGCCAGCAGCCAAGATACAGGCCTTTCGCAGTTCTTC. This encodes CASSQDTGLSQFF.

The chain uses TRBV9 and TRBJ2-3; TRBD1 aligns across 7 bases. Germline V gene lookup returns CDR1 SGDLS and CDR2 YYNGEE. J was trimmed by 8 bases and V by 0 bases; bases with no gene match: 9. The CDR3 is 15 residues long. CDR3 region: CASSVVGVTGATQYF. The CDR3 region has the DNA TGTGCCAGCAGCGTAGTCGGAGTAACAGGGGCTACGCAGTATTTT.

The chain uses TRBV15 and TRBJ2-2, with a tentative D call TRBD1 (5 bases). The CDR3 extends over 17 amino acids. Trimming pared 0 bases from V and 2 bases from J, leaving 13 bases between. Germline CDR1 and CDR2: LNHNV and YYDKDF (reference sequence). This chain's CDR3 is CATSRDGAPPNTGELFF. The CDR3 DNA is TGTGCCACCAGCAGAGATGGGGCCCCGCCTAACACCGGGGAGCTGTTTTTT.

This clone has more than one count but fewer than ten. The chain recombines TRBV7-8 with TRBJ1-5; the D is unclear. Germline CDR1 reads SGHVS; CDR2 reads FQNEAQ. The V and J ends lost 5 bases and 7 bases respectively, with 9 bases between them. The CDR3 loop spans 12 amino acids. CDR3 DNA: TGTGCCAGCAGCCAACCGGGGCAGCCCCAGCATTTT. This codes for CASSQPGQPQHF.

The rearrangement links TRBV24-1 to TRBJ1-5; D not resolved. The CDR3 covers 12 residues. V was pared by 3 bases and J by 5 bases, with 4 bases between. Germline CDR1 is KGHDR and CDR2 is SFDVKD. In DNA form, the CDR3 reads TGTGCCACCAGTGATCCCGATCAGCCCCAGCATTTT. Amino acids: CATSDPDQPQHF.